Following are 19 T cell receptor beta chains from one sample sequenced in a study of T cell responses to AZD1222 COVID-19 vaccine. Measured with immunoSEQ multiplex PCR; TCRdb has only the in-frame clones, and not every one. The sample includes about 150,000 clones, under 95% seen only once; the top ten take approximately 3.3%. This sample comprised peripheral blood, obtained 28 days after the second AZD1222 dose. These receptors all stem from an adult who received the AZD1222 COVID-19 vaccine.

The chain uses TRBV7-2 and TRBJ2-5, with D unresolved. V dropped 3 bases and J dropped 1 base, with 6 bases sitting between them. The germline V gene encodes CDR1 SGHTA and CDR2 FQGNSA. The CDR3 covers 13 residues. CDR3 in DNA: TGTGCCAGCAGCTTTGGGTTCCAAGAGACCCAGTACTTC. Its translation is CASSFGFQETQYF. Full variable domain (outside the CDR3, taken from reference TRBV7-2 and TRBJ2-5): GAGVSQSPSNKVTEKGKDVELRCDPISGHTALYWYRQSLGQGLEFLIYFQGNSAPDKSGLPSDRFSAERTGGSVSTLTIQRTQQEDSAVYLCASSFGFQETQYFGPGTRLLVL.

The CDR3 reads CASSEVGRGSTEAFF. The CDR3 coding sequence is TGTGCCAGCAGTGAGGTAGGCAGGGGCTCCACTGAAGCTTTCTTT. The V and J genes are TRBV25-1 and TRBJ1-1; possibly TRBD1 for D (6 bases). V gave up 3 bases and J gave up 4 bases, with 15 bases separating them. This CDR3 region has 15 residues. Germline V gene sequence: CDR1 MGHDK, CDR2 SYGVNS.

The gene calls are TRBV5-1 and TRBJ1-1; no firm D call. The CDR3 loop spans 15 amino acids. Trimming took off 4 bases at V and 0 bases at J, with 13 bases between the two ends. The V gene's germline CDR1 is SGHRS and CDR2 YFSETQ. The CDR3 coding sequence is TGCGCCAGCAGCCCCGGCCGAATATTGAACACTGAAGCTTTCTTT. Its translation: CASSPGRILNTEAFF. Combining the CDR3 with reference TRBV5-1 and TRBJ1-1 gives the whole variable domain KAGVTQTPRYLIKTRGQQVTLSCSPISGHRSVSWYQQTPGQGLQFLFEYFSETQRNKGNFPGRFSGRQFSNSRSEMNVSTLELGDSALYLCASSPGRILNTEAFFGQGTRLTVV.

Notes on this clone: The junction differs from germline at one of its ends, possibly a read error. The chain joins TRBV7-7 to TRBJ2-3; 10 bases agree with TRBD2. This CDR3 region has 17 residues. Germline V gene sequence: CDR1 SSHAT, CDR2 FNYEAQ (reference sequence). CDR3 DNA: TGTGCTAGCAGTCCCGTTCCCCCCCTAGCGGGAGTTGGTACGCAGTATTTT. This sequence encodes CASSPVPPLAGVGTQYF. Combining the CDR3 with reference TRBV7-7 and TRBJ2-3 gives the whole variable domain GAGVSQSPRYKVTKRGQDVTLRCDPISSHATLYWYQQALGQGPEFLTYFNYEAQPDKSGLPSDRFSAERPEGSISTLTIQRTEQRDSAMYRCASSPVPPLAGVGTQYFGPGTRLTVL.

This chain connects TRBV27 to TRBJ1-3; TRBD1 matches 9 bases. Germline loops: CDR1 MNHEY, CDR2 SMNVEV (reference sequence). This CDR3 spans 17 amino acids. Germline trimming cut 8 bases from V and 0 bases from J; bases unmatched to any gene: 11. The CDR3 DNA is TGTGCCAGCCGACAGACAGGGGGATCCTCCTCTGGAAACACCATATATTTT. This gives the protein CASRQTGGSSSGNTIYF.

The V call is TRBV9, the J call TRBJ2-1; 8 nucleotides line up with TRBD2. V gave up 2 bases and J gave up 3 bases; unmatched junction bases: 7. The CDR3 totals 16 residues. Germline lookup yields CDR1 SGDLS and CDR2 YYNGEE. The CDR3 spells CASSVDSGVLYNEQFF. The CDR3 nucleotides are TGTGCCAGCAGCGTGGATAGCGGGGTGCTCTACAATGAGCAGTTCTTC.

This CDR3 is CASSQGHTSTYEQYF. In DNA form, the CDR3 reads TGTGCCAGCAGCCAAGGACATACCTCCACCTACGAGCAGTACTTC. This chain joins TRBV11-3 and TRBJ2-7, with D tentatively TRBD1 (5 bases). Per germline, CDR1 SGHNT and CDR2 YENEEA. The length of the CDR3 is 15 residues. Between the trimmed V and J ends, which lost 5 bases and 2 bases, there was a span of 16 bases.

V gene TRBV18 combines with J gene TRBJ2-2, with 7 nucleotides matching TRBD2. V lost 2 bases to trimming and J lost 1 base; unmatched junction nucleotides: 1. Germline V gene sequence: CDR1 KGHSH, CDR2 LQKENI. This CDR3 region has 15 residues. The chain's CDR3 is CASSPAGVNTGELFF. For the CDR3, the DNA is TGTGCCAGCTCACCAGCGGGAGTGAACACCGGGGAGCTGTTTTTT.

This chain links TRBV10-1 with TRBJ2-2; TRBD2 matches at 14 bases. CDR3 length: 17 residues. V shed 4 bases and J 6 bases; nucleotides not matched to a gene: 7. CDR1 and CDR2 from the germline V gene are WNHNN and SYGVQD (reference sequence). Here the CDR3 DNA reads TGCGCCAGCAGTGGTCCGGGACTAGCGGGAGTACCCGGGGAGCTGTTTTTT. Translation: CASSGPGLAGVPGELFF.

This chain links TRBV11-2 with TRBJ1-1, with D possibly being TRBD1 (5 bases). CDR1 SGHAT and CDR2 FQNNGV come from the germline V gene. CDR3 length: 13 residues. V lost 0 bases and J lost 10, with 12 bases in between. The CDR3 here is CASSLDPGRIAFF. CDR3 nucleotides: TGTGCCAGCAGCTTAGACCCGGGACGGATAGCTTTCTTT.

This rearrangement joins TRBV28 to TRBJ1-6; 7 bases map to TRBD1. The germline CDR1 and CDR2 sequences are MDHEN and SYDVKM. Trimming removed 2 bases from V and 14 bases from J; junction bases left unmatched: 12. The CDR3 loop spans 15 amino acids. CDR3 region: CASSLRSQGGGSLHF. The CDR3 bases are TGTGCCAGCAGTTTAAGGTCCCAGGGGGGCGGGTCCCTCCACTTT.

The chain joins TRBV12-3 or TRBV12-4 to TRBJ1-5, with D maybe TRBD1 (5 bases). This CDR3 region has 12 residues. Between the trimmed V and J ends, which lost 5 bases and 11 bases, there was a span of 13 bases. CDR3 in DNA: TGTGCCAGCAGTCCTGGGTCGGGGGCCCAGCATTTT. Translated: CASSPGSGAQHF.

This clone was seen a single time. The DNA of the CDR3 is TGTGCCAGCAATCCGCCTTGGGAAGATACGCAGTATTTT. Amino acids: CASNPPWEDTQYF. The chain couples TRBV19 to TRBJ2-3, with D uncertain. With 9 bases removed from V and 5 bases from J, the gap between germline ends came to 15 bases. In germline, CDR1 is LNHDA, CDR2 SQIVND (reference sequence). The CDR3 extends over 13 amino acids.

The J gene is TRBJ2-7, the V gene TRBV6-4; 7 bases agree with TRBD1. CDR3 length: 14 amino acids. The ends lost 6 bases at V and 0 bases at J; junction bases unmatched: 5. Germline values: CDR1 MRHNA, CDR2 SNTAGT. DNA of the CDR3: TGTGCCAGCAGCCCGACAGGGAACTCCTACGAGCAGTACTTC. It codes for CASSPTGNSYEQYF.

CDR3 coding DNA: TGTGCCAGTCACACAGGAGTCACCCTCGGGGAGCTGTTTTTT. It translates to CASHTGVTLGELFF. The chain uses TRBV19 and TRBJ2-2, with D tentatively TRBD1 (5 bases). The CDR3 runs 14 residues. The germline CDR1 and CDR2 sequences are LNHDA and SQIVND (reference sequence). Deletions cut 8 bases from V and 7 bases from J, with 17 bases between.

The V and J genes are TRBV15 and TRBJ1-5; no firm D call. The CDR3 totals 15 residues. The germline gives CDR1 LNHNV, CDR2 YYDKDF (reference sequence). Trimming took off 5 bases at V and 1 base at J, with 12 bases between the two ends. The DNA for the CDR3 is TGTGCCACCAGCCCCGGATGGGGAAGCAATCAGCCCCAGCATTTT. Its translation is CATSPGWGSNQPQHF. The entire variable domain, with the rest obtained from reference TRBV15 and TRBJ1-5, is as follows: DAMVIQNPRYQVTQFGKPVTLSCSQTLNHNVMYWYQQKSSQAPKLLFHYYDKDFNNEADTPDNFQSRRPNTSFCFLDIRSPGLGDTAMYLCATSPGWGSNQPQHFGDGTRLSIL.

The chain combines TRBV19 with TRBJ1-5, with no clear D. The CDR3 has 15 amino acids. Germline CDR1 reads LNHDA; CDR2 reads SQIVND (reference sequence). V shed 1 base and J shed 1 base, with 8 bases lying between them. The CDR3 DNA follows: TGTGCCAGTAGTATAGTCCCAGGCAGCAATCAGCCCCAGCATTTT. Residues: CASSIVPGSNQPQHF. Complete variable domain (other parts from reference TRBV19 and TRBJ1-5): DGGITQSPKYLFRKEGQNVTLSCEQNLNHDAMYWYRQDPGQGLRLIYYSQIVNDFQKGDIAEGYSVSREKKESFPLTVTSAQKNPTAFYLCASSIVPGSNQPQHFGDGTRLSIL.

This chain's CDR3 is CASVGLAQPQHF. As DNA, the CDR3 is TGTGCCAGTGTGGGACTCGCCCAGCCCCAGCATTTT. The chain recombines TRBV19 with TRBJ1-5; possibly TRBD1 for D (5 bases). The CDR3 has 12 residues. The germline V gene encodes CDR1 LNHDA and CDR2 SQIVND (reference sequence). V was pared by 8 bases and J by 7 bases, with 12 bases between.

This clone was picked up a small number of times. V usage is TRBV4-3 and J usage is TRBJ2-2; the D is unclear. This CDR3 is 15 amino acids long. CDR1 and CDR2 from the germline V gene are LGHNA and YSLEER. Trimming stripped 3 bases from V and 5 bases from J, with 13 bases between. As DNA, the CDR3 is TGCGCCAGCAGCCAGGTCTGGGGATCTACCGGGGAGCTGTTTTTT. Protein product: CASSQVWGSTGELFF.